This TCR beta chain was documented in a study of tumor-infiltrating lymphocytes in primary liver carcinoma. Study outcomes and limitations: The top-250-clone fraction was significantly higher in tumors than in blood (p = 0.039).

The authors took blood RNA from unsorted whole blood and also extracted germline DNA. The researchers drew approximately 3.7 milliliters of peripheral blood before surgery. The CDR3 extends over 14 amino acids. Germline V gene sequence: CDR1 MNHEY, CDR2 SVGAGI. The template, around 540 ng total RNA, yielded TCR beta cDNA made with a constant-region primer. Modified slightly, ARM-PCR produced TCR beta libraries over three nested multiplex PCR rounds. A C-beta reverse primer and TRBV1-TRBV30 forward primers served in each of the first two PCR rounds, at 10 cycles apiece. Each CDR3 protein is one row after TCRdb ran MiXCR on the multiplex PCR reads. The sample carries fewer than 400,000 distinct CDR3 sequences, roughly two thirds recorded once. Note on this clonotype: As yet, its antigen is unknown. A much bigger clone sits one base away, suggesting this may be a read error.

The chain combines TRBV6-5 with TRBJ2-1; 8 bases are a match to TRBD1. Sequencing was performed on peripheral blood. The receptor's source is a middle-aged man with primary liver carcinoma and hepatitis B virus infection. The CDR3, as DNA: TGTGCCGGCAGGAGGAGACAGGGGTACAATGAGCAGTTCTTC. Encoded protein: CAGRRRQGYNEQFF.